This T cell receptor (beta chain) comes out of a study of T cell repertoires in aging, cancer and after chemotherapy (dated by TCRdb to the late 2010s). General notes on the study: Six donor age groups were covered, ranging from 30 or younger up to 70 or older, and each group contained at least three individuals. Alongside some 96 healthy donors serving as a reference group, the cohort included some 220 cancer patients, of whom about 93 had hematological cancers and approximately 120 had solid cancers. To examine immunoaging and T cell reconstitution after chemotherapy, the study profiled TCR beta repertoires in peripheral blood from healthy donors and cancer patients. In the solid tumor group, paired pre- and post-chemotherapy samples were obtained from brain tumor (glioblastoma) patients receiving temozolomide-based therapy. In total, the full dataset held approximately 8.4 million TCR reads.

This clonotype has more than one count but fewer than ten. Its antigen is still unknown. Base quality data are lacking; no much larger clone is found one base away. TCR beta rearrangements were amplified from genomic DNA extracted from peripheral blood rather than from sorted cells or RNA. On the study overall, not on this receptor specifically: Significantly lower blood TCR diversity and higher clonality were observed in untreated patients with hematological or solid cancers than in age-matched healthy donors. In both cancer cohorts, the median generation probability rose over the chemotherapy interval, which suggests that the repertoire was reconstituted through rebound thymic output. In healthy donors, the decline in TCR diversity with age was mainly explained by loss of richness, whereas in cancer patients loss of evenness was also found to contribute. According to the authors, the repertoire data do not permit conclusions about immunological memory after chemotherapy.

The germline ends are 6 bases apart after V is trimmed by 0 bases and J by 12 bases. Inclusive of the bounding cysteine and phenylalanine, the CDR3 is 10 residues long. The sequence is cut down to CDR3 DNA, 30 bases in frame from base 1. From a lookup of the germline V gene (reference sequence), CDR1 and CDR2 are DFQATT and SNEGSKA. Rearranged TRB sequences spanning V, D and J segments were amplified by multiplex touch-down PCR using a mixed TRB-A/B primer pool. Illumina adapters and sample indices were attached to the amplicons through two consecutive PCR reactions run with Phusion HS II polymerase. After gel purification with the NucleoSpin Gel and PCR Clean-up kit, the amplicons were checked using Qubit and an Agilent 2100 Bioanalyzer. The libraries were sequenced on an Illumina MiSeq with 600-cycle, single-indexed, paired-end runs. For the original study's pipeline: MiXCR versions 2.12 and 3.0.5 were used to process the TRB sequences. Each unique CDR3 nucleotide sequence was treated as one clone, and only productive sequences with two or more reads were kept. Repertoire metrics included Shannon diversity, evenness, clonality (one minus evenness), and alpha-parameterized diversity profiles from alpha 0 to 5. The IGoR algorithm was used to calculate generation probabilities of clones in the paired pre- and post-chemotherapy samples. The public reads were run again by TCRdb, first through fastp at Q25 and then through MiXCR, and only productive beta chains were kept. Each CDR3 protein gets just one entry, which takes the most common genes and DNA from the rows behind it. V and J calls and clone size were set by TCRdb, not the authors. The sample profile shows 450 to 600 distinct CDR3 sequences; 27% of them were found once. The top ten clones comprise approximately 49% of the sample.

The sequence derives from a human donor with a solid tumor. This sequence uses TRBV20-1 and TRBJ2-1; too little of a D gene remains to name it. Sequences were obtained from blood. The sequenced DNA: TGCAGTGCTAGAGATTACGGGCAGTTCTTC. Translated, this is CSARDYGQFF.